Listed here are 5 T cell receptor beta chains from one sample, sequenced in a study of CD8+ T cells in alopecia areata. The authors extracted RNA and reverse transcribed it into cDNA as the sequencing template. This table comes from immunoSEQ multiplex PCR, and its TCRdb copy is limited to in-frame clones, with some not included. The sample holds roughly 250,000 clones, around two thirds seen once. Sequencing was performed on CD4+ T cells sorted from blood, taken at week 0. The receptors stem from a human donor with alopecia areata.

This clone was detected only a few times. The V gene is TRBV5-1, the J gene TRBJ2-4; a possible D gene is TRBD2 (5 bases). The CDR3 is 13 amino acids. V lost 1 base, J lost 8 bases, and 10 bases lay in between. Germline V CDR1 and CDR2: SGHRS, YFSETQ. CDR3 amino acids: CASSLRMGDIQYF. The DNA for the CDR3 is TGCGCCAGCAGCTTGAGGATGGGAGACATTCAGTACTTC. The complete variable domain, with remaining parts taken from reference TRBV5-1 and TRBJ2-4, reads KAGVTQTPRYLIKTRGQQVTLSCSPISGHRSVSWYQQTPGQGLQFLFEYFSETQRNKGNFPGRFSGRQFSNSRSEMNVSTLELGDSALYLCASSLRMGDIQYFGAGTRLSVL.

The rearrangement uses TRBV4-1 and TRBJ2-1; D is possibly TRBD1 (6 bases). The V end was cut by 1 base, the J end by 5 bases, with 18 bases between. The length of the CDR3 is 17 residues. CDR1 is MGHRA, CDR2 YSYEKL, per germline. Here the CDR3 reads CASSQVVSGVPHNEQFF. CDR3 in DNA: TGCGCCAGCAGCCAAGTAGTTTCAGGGGTTCCCCACAATGAGCAGTTCTTC.

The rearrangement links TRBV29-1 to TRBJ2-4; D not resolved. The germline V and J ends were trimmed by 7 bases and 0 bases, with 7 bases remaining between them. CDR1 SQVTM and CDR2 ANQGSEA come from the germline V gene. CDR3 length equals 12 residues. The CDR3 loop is CSARVAKNIQYF. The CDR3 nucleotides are TGCAGCGCCAGAGTAGCCAAAAACATTCAGTACTTC. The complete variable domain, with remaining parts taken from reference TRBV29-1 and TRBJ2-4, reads SAVISQKPSRDICQRGTSLTIQCQVDSQVTMMFWYRQQPGQSLTLIATANQGSEATYESGFVIDKFPISRPNLTFSTLTVSNMSPEDSSIYLCSARVAKNIQYFGAGTRLSVL.

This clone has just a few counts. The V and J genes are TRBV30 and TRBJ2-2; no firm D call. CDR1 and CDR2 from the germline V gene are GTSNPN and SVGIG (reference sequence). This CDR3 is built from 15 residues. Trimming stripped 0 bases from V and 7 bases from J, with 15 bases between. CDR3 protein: CAWSVMTGWHGELFF. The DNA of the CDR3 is TGTGCCTGGAGTGTGATGACGGGTTGGCACGGGGAGCTGTTTTTT. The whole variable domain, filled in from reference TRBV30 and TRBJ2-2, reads SQTIHQWPATLVQPVGSPLSLECTVEGTSNPNLYWYRQAAGRGLQLLFYSVGIGQISSEVPQNLSASRPQDRQFILSSKKLLLSDSGFYLCAWSVMTGWHGELFFGEGSRLTVL.

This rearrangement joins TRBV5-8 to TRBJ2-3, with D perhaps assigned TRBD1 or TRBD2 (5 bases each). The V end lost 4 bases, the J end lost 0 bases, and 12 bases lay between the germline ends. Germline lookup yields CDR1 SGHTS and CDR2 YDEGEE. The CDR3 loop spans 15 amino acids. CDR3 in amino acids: CASSRDGPSTDTQYF. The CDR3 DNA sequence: TGTGCCAGCAGCAGGGACGGACCTAGCACAGATACGCAGTATTTT.